The 24 T cell receptor beta chains presented below share a single source sample, sequenced in a study of neurological immune-mediated disorders. TCRdb reprocessed the 5' RACE reads via MiXCR and lists one record per CDR3 protein. This sample has about 44,000 distinct CDR3 sequences, with 20% to 25% found just once. The time point is: technical triplicate 3. The sample was PBMCs. The origin of the receptors is a man aged 55 to 69 with HTLV-1-associated myelopathy (HAM/TSP).

Many counts were recorded for this clonotype. The chain uses TRBV9 and TRBJ2-2; D not certain. The germline V gene has CDR1 SGDLS and CDR2 YYNGEE. This CDR3 is 15 amino acids long. Trimming removed 0 bases at V and 9 bases at J, with 15 bases between. The chain's CDR3 is CASSVEPLVHRELFF. CDR3 DNA sequence: TGTGCCAGCAGCGTAGAACCCTTAGTTCACCGGGAGCTGTTTTTT.

This clonotype appeared a few times. This rearrangement joins TRBV12-3 or TRBV12-4 to TRBJ2-7; D gene ambiguous. The CDR3 runs to 12 residues. Deletions cut 5 bases from V and 6 bases from J, with 11 bases between. The CDR3 DNA follows: TGTGCCAGCAGTCCGGACGGATTCGAGCAGTACTTC. Protein sequence: CASSPDGFEQYF.

The sample holds many counts of this clonotype. V is TRBV12-3 or TRBV12-4 and J is TRBJ2-7; D possibly matches TRBD1 or TRBD2 (7 bases each). The V end lost 6 bases, the J end lost 1 base, and 16 bases lay between the germline ends. CDR3 length equals 15 residues. The CDR3 nucleotides are TGTGCCAGCAGCCCCAGGGGGGGCGCATCCTACGAGCAGTACTTC. This sequence encodes CASSPRGGASYEQYF.

This clonotype appeared many times. The chain joins TRBV5-1 to TRBJ2-1, with 10 positions matching TRBD2. With 0 bases clipped from V and 0 bases from J, the junction kept 6 bases outside the gene matches. Germline-derived CDR1 and CDR2 are SGHRS and YFSETQ. The CDR3 contains 18 residues. The DNA for the CDR3 is TGCGCCAGCAGCTTGGGGGGGTCTAGCGGGAGCTCCTACAATGAGCAGTTCTTC. It codes for CASSLGGSSGSSYNEQFF.

This clonotype appeared many times. The rearrangement uses TRBV28 and TRBJ2-1, with a tentative D call TRBD2 (6 bases). The CDR3 has 16 residues. Trimming took 4 bases from V and 1 from J, leaving 14 bases between them. Germline CDR1 and CDR2: MDHEN and SYDVKM. As DNA, the CDR3 is TGTGCCAGCAGTTCCCCCCCCAGCGGGTCCTACAATGAGCAGTTCTTC. This gives the protein CASSSPPSGSYNEQFF.

This sequence joins TRBV7-9 and TRBJ2-7; TRBD2 aligns across 10 bases. Germline assignment: CDR1 SEHNR and CDR2 FQNEAQ (reference sequence). The CDR3 loop spans 14 amino acids. V gave up 5 bases and J gave up 3 bases; unmatched junction bases: 4. The CDR3 coding sequence is TGTGCCAGCAGCCCTCGGACTAGCGGCTACGAGCAGTACTTC. This codes for CASSPRTSGYEQYF.

This clonotype was recorded many times. The gene calls are TRBV5-1 and TRBJ2-2, with 8 bases aligning to TRBD1. V shed 3 bases and J 0 bases; nucleotides not matched to a gene: 4. Germline-derived CDR1 and CDR2 are SGHRS and YFSETQ. The CDR3 is 16 residues long. CDR3 bases: TGCGCCAGCAGCTGGCGGACAGGGTCGAACACCGGGGAGCTGTTTTTT. Translating gives CASSWRTGSNTGELFF.

By proportion, this clonotype is medium-sized. This rearrangement joins TRBV27 to TRBJ2-3, with D perhaps TRBD2 (6 bases). The length of the CDR3 is 14 residues. The germline V gene has CDR1 MNHEY and CDR2 SMNVEV (reference sequence). Deletions cut 4 bases from V and 4 bases from J, with 12 bases between. The CDR3 DNA sequence: TGTGCCAGCAGTTCTTTGACGGGGGCAGATACGCAGTATTTT. Translating gives CASSSLTGADTQYF.

At least ten counts were recorded for this clonotype. The chain has TRBV20-1 and TRBJ2-5, with D perhaps TRBD2 (5 bases). In germline, CDR1 is DFQATT, CDR2 SNEGSKA (reference sequence). The CDR3 runs 13 residues. Trimming shortened V by 3 bases and J by 7 bases, and 15 bases separated the two germline ends. The CDR3 DNA reads TGCAGTGCTAGCCAGCGGACCCCGGGGACCCAGTACTTC. It yields the protein CSASQRTPGTQYF.

The chain employs TRBV24-1 and TRBJ2-3, with a possible D match to TRBD2 (6 bases). The germline V gene has CDR1 KGHDR and CDR2 SFDVKD. Trimming took 3 bases from V and 2 from J, leaving 11 bases between them. CDR3 length: 15 amino acids. The DNA of the CDR3 is TGTGCCACCAGTGATCGGGACTCCACCACAGATACGCAGTATTTT. Amino acids: CATSDRDSTTDTQYF.

This clonotype was seen at least ten times. The chain employs TRBV20-1 and TRBJ2-3; 7 bases map to TRBD2. Per germline, CDR1 DFQATT and CDR2 SNEGSKA (reference sequence). Losses at the gene ends were 5 bases for V and 5 bases for J; bases not matched to a gene: 10. This CDR3 spans 14 amino acids. This CDR3 reads CSAGRRAGVDTQYF. The CDR3 nucleotides read TGCAGTGCTGGTCGAAGGGCGGGAGTAGATACGCAGTATTTT.

This clonotype showed up just a few times. The chain has TRBV20-1 and TRBJ2-7, with D possibly being TRBD2 (5 bases). The V gene's germline CDR1 is DFQATT and CDR2 SNEGSKA (reference sequence). Between the trimmed V and J ends, which lost 3 bases and 4 bases, there was a span of 13 bases. The CDR3 has 13 amino acids. The CDR3 DNA sequence: TGCAGTGCTAGGTGGGGAGATCAATACGAGCAGTACTTC. Encoded protein: CSARWGDQYEQYF.

This clonotype was seen many times. The rearrangement links TRBV7-2 to TRBJ2-2; weak D call: TRBD2 (5 bases). CDR3 length: 16 residues. V lost 5 bases and J 0 bases, leaving 13 bases between the germline ends. Germline V gene data show CDR1 as SGHTA and CDR2 as FQGNSA. CDR3 in DNA: TGTGCCAGCAGCGGAGGCGGGTACGCGAACACCGGGGAGCTGTTTTTT. It is translated as CASSGGGYANTGELFF. The full variable domain, completed using reference TRBV7-2 and TRBJ2-2, is GAGVSQSPSNKVTEKGKDVELRCDPISGHTALYWYRQSLGQGLEFLIYFQGNSAPDKSGLPSDRFSAERTGGSVSTLTIQRTQQEDSAVYLCASSGGGYANTGELFFGEGSRLTVL.

This clonotype was seen at least ten times. The rearrangement joins TRBV5-6 to TRBJ2-5; D perhaps matches TRBD2 (6 bases). The CDR3 length is 16 residues. Germline lookup yields CDR1 SGHDT and CDR2 YYEEEE. V lost 4 bases, J lost 7 bases, and 23 bases lay in between. The CDR3 nucleotides are TGTGCCAGCAGCCTCACGCCAACTCGGACGGAGGGGACCCAGTACTTC. This encodes CASSLTPTRTEGTQYF.

This chain links TRBV5-1 with TRBJ2-2; a possible D gene is TRBD2 (5 bases). From germline, CDR1 is SGHRS and CDR2 YFSETQ. The CDR3 is made up of 17 amino acids. V lost 1 base to trimming and J lost 13 bases, with 26 bases between them. The CDR3 spells CASSLSVGDSAARGLFF. As DNA, the CDR3 is TGCGCCAGCAGCTTGTCTGTTGGAGATAGCGCGGCCCGTGGGCTGTTTTTT.

This clonotype was counted ten times or more. The gene calls are TRBV5-1 and TRBJ2-3; D possibly corresponds to TRBD2 (6 bases). Per the germline V gene, CDR1 is SGHRS and CDR2 is YFSETQ. The CDR3 sequence is 17 residues long. The V and J ends lost 4 bases and 2 bases respectively, with 20 bases between them. The CDR3 loop is CASSQVGGNRPTDTQYF. Here the CDR3 DNA reads TGCGCCAGCAGCCAAGTGGGCGGGAATAGGCCCACAGATACGCAGTATTTT. Combining the CDR3 with reference TRBV5-1 and TRBJ2-3 gives the whole variable domain KAGVTQTPRYLIKTRGQQVTLSCSPISGHRSVSWYQQTPGQGLQFLFEYFSETQRNKGNFPGRFSGRQFSNSRSEMNVSTLELGDSALYLCASSQVGGNRPTDTQYFGPGTRLTVL.

At least ten counts were recorded for this clonotype. This rearrangement joins TRBV5-6 to TRBJ1-6, with TRBD1 as a possible D gene (6 bases). The length of the CDR3 is 15 residues. Trimming left V 3 bases short and J 6 bases short, with 13 bases between. Germline V gene data show CDR1 as SGHDT and CDR2 as YYEEEE. The CDR3 DNA sequence: TGTGCCAGCAGCTCCGACGGACAGCTTAATTCACCCCTCCACTTT. It translates to CASSSDGQLNSPLHF.

This clonotype was seen many times. V and J are TRBV6-5 and TRBJ2-5, with D perhaps given as TRBD1 or TRBD2 (7 bases each). This CDR3 is built from 14 residues. Germline V gives CDR1 MNHEY, CDR2 SVGAGI. Trimming shortened V by 7 bases and J by 4 bases, and 16 bases separated the two germline ends. Here the CDR3 DNA reads TGTGCCAGCACCCCAGGGGGGGGCAGAGAGACCCAGTACTTC. It translates to CASTPGGGRETQYF.

The chain combines TRBV6-6 with TRBJ1-1; D not resolved. V was pared by 6 bases and J by 7 bases, with 21 bases between. The CDR3 loop spans 15 amino acids. From germline, CDR1 is MNHNY and CDR2 SVGAGI (reference sequence). CDR3 protein: CASSMVDTPRVEAFF. In DNA, the CDR3 is TGTGCCAGCAGCATGGTTGACACCCCACGGGTTGAAGCTTTCTTT.

About this clonotype: This may be a read error: a much more frequent sequence differs by one nucleotide. This chain uses TRBV4-1 with TRBJ2-1; TRBD2 matches at 7 bases. This CDR3 spans 16 amino acids. Germline values: CDR1 MGHRA, CDR2 YSYEKL. After removal of 0 bases from V and 2 bases from J, the junction contained 4 bases not matched to a gene. This CDR3 reads CASSQEYGRTYNEQFF. CDR3 bases: TGCGCCAGCAGCCAAGAGTACGGGAGGACCTACAATGAGCAGTTCTTC.

This clonotype was detected many times. The chain carries TRBV20-1 and TRBJ1-5; D not certain. V lost 3 bases and J lost 1, with 4 bases in between. CDR3 size: 12 residues. Germline V lookup: CDR1 DFQATT, CDR2 SNEGSKA (reference sequence). As DNA, the CDR3 is TGCAGTGCTAGCCCCAGCAATCAGCCCCAGCATTTT. Its protein product is CSASPSNQPQHF.

The chain couples TRBV5-1 to TRBJ1-4; 10 bases align to TRBD1. The CDR3 covers 14 residues. The ends lost 0 bases at V and 10 bases at J; junction bases unmatched: 3. The germline CDR1 and CDR2 sequences are SGHRS and YFSETQ. The CDR3 DNA reads as TGCGCCAGCAGCTTGGAAGGACAGGGGGGAAAACTGTTTTTT. Its protein is CASSLEGQGGKLFF.

This clonotype was seen repeatedly, ten times or more. The CDR3 loop is CASSELQGGTEAFF. The CDR3 nucleotides read TGTGCCAGCAGTGAGCTACAGGGAGGCACTGAAGCTTTCTTT. The chain is built from TRBV2 and TRBJ1-1; D possibly corresponds to TRBD1 (6 bases). Germline loops: CDR1 SNHLY, CDR2 FYNNEI. The CDR3 length is 14 residues. Trimming removed 3 bases from V and 4 bases from J, with 12 bases in between.

This chain links TRBV14 with TRBJ2-7, with D possibly being TRBD2 (6 bases). Germline V gene sequence: CDR1 SGHDN, CDR2 FVKESK. The V end was cut by 3 bases, the J end by 4 bases, with 10 bases between. This CDR3 is built from 13 residues. CDR3 loop: CASSHGGWYEQYF. The CDR3 DNA is TGTGCCAGCAGCCACGGGGGATGGTACGAGCAGTACTTC. The full variable domain, in which reference TRBV14 and TRBJ2-7 provide the parts outside the CDR3, is EAGVTQFPSHSVIEKGQTVTLRCDPISGHDNLYWYRRVMGKEIKFLLHFVKESKQDESGMPNNRFLAERTGGTYSTLKVQPAELEDSGVYFCASSHGGWYEQYFGPGTRLTVT.